Shown below are 25 T cell receptor beta chains from a single sample sequenced in a study of T cell responses to AZD1222 COVID-19 vaccine. Using immunoSEQ multiplex PCR, the repertoire was profiled, and TCRdb retains in-frame clones only, with some absent. This sample carries about 180,000 clones, 88% of them seen once, and the ten largest clones take about 0.53%. The source material was peripheral blood, sampled on day 0 of AZD1222 vaccination. These TCRs come from an adult in good health.

The rearrangement uses TRBV29-1 and TRBJ2-7, with D tentatively TRBD1 or TRBD2 (5 bases each). Looked up from germline, CDR1 is SQVTM and CDR2 is ANQGSEA. Trimming cost V 4 bases and J 11 bases, with 18 bases left between them. The CDR3 consists of 12 residues. The CDR3 DNA reads TGCAGCGTTGGAGGGGAATCTACGAGGGAGTACTTC. This codes for CSVGGESTREYF.

This chain connects TRBV19 to TRBJ1-6; D is perhaps TRBD1 (6 bases). The ends were cut back, 4 bases at V and 6 bases at J, with 10 bases in the middle. The CDR3 is 14 amino acids. CDR1 and CDR2 (germline): LNHDA, SQIVND (reference sequence). The CDR3 reads CASSTGQTNSPLHF. The CDR3 nucleotides read TGTGCCAGTAGTACAGGACAGACTAATTCACCCCTCCACTTT. The whole variable domain, remainder taken from reference TRBV19 and TRBJ1-6, is DGGITQSPKYLFRKEGQNVTLSCEQNLNHDAMYWYRQDPGQGLRLIYYSQIVNDFQKGDIAEGYSVSREKKESFPLTVTSAQKNPTAFYLCASSTGQTNSPLHFGNGTRLTVT.

V gene TRBV9 combines with J gene TRBJ1-2; a weak D match, TRBD1 (6 bases). V was pared by 0 bases and J by 4 bases, with 13 bases between. Germline lookup yields CDR1 SGDLS and CDR2 YYNGEE. The CDR3 has 15 residues. DNA for the CDR3: TGTGCCAGCAGCGTAGGGAGGGGGGCGACCTATGGCTACACCTTC. This codes for CASSVGRGATYGYTF.

The gene calls are TRBV11-1 and TRBJ2-1; TRBD2 agrees at 8 bases. CDR3 length: 16 amino acids. The junction had 18 bases not matched to a gene; V was cut back by 7 bases and J by 10 bases. Germline CDR1 and CDR2: SGHAT and FQDESV (reference sequence). For the CDR3, the DNA is TGTGCCAGCACCTTGGGACTAGTCAGGATGAGCTCGGAGCAGTTCTTC. The encoded protein is CASTLGLVRMSSEQFF.

The CDR3 protein is CASSDAGTGFGTQYF. The CDR3 DNA sequence: TGTGCCAGCAGTGACGCCGGGACAGGGTTCGGTACGCAGTATTTT. This chain joins TRBV6-1 and TRBJ2-3; 9 bases are a match to TRBD1. The CDR3 length is 15 residues. The junction had 9 bases not matched to a gene; V was cut back by 3 bases and J by 8 bases. Germline V gives CDR1 MNHNS, CDR2 SASEGT.

V is TRBV9 and J is TRBJ1-1; D remains ambiguous. Trimming removed 0 bases from V and 2 bases from J, with 14 bases in between. Germline-derived CDR1 and CDR2 are SGDLS and YYNGEE. The CDR3 loop spans 16 amino acids. This CDR3 is CASSVGTFRENTEAFF. CDR3 nucleotide sequence: TGTGCCAGCAGCGTAGGAACATTCCGGGAAAACACTGAAGCTTTCTTT.

The rearrangement joins TRBV28 to TRBJ2-3, with TRBD2 identical over 8 bases. This CDR3 region has 16 residues. Germline V gene data show CDR1 as MDHEN and CDR2 as SYDVKM. Germline trimming cut 6 bases from V and 2 bases from J; bases unmatched to any gene: 10. The CDR3 region is CASSPSGGKNTDTQYF. The CDR3 DNA sequence: TGTGCCAGCAGCCCGTCGGGGGGGAAAAACACAGATACGCAGTATTTT.

This clone was detected only once. The V and J genes are TRBV15 and TRBJ1-6; D is unresolved. Germline V gene sequence: CDR1 LNHNV, CDR2 YYDKDF (reference sequence). This CDR3 region has 15 residues. V gave up 4 bases and J gave up 10 bases, with 17 bases separating them. CDR3 DNA: TGTGCCACCAGCACCGTTGGCGGGGTCGGATCACCCCTCCACTTT. Protein: CATSTVGGVGSPLHF.

In this sample, this clone turned up a few times. The chain couples TRBV5-1 to TRBJ2-5, with 12 bases fitting TRBD2. The CDR3 length is 15 residues. Germline V gives CDR1 SGHRS, CDR2 YFSETQ. The ends lost 6 bases at V and 2 bases at J; junction bases unmatched: 5. CDR3 loop: CASTRTSGEQETQYF. The CDR3 region has the DNA TGCGCCAGCACCCGGACTAGCGGGGAACAAGAGACCCAGTACTTC.

The V and J genes are TRBV7-2 and TRBJ2-7; TRBD1 agrees at 9 bases. The CDR3 is made up of 18 amino acids. Unmatched junction bases numbered 13, after V lost 2 bases and J lost 2 bases. Germline loops: CDR1 SGHTA, CDR2 FQGNSA. Here the CDR3 DNA reads TGTGCCAGCAGCTTAACGTCTTCCGGATGGGACAGGGCCTACGAGCAGTACTTC. It yields the protein CASSLTSSGWDRAYEQYF.

The chain carries TRBV2 and TRBJ2-5; 11 bases fit TRBD2. This CDR3 comprises 18 residues. CDR1 is SNHLY, CDR2 FYNNEI, per germline. The ends lost 4 bases at V and 4 bases at J; junction bases unmatched: 14. The CDR3 bases are TGTGCCAGCAGTGGGACACTCGGTAGCGGGAGGGCGGGAGAGACCCAGTACTTC. Translating gives CASSGTLGSGRAGETQYF.

This clone was found once. The chain recombines TRBV4-3 with TRBJ1-2; D perhaps matches TRBD1 (5 bases). The CDR3 length is 13 residues. CDR1 LGHNA and CDR2 YSLEER come from the germline V gene. V lost 1 base to trimming and J lost 5 bases, with 8 bases between them. The CDR3 sequence is CASSQGDRYGYTF. CDR3 DNA: TGCGCCAGCAGCCAAGGAGACAGATATGGCTACACCTTC.

This clone was observed a handful of times. The J gene is TRBJ1-5, the V gene TRBV19; 7 bases match TRBD1. V lost 5 bases to trimming and J lost 1 base; unmatched junction nucleotides: 17. The CDR3 runs 19 residues. Germline V gene lookup returns CDR1 LNHDA and CDR2 SQIVND (reference sequence). DNA of the CDR3: TGTGCCAGTAGTCCCCTAGGTGACAGGGCTTTCCTCAGCAATCAGCCCCAGCATTTT. This codes for CASSPLGDRAFLSNQPQHF.

This clone was observed a few times. The J gene is TRBJ1-1, the V gene TRBV28; 7 nucleotides agree with TRBD1. The CDR3 extends over 13 amino acids. V was clipped by 6 bases and J by 4 bases; unmatched bases: 5. CDR1 is MDHEN, CDR2 SYDVKM, per germline. The CDR3 is CASRKTGITEAFF. The CDR3 DNA reads as TGTGCCAGCAGGAAGACAGGGATCACTGAAGCTTTCTTT.

This clone was seen more than once but under ten times. The J gene is TRBJ2-7, the V gene TRBV4-1, with D perhaps matching TRBD1 (5 bases). Germline loops: CDR1 MGHRA, CDR2 YSYEKL. CDR3 size: 13 residues. V lost 3 bases and J lost 4, with 10 bases in between. The CDR3 DNA reads as TGCGCCAGCAGCCACGACCCAGGGTACGAGCAGTACTTC. Translation gives CASSHDPGYEQYF.

J is TRBJ2-7 and V is TRBV3-1 (or the pseudogene TRBV3-2); 15 nucleotides match TRBD2. The CDR3 consists of 15 residues. Trimming cost V 2 bases and J 11 bases; bases outside gene matches: 7. Germline values: CDR1 LGHDT, CDR2 YNNKEL (reference sequence). CDR3 DNA sequence: TGTGCCAGCAGCCAACTAGGACTAGCGGGGGGGCGTAAGTACTTC. Translated: CASSQLGLAGGRKYF.

This rearrangement joins TRBV5-6 to TRBJ1-5; possible D gene TRBD1, 5 bases. The CDR3 covers 14 residues. The V gene lost 0 bases and the J gene lost 7 bases, with 11 bases spanning the gap. Germline V lookup: CDR1 SGHDT, CDR2 YYEEEE. The CDR3 coding sequence is TGTGCCAGCAGCTTGGGAGGGACTGGACAGCCCCAGCATTTT. This gives the protein CASSLGGTGQPQHF. Combining the CDR3 with reference TRBV5-6 and TRBJ1-5 gives the whole variable domain DAGVTQSPTHLIKTRGQQVTLRCSPKSGHDTVSWYQQALGQGPQFIFQYYEEEERQRGNFPDRFSGHQFPNYSSELNVNALLLGDSALYLCASSLGGTGQPQHFGDGTRLSIL.

Only a few counts were recorded for this clone. The chain combines TRBV15 with TRBJ2-7, with unresolved D. This CDR3 region has 13 residues. The V gene lost 3 bases and the J gene lost 4 bases, with 10 bases spanning the gap. Germline CDR1 reads LNHNV; CDR2 reads YYDKDF (reference sequence). This chain's CDR3 is CATSSDTSYEQYF. The DNA of the CDR3 is TGTGCCACCAGCAGCGACACCTCTTACGAGCAGTACTTC.

The chain is built from TRBV6-1 and TRBJ1-5; unclear D gene. This CDR3 is built from 11 residues. Germline loops: CDR1 MNHNS, CDR2 SASEGT. Deletions cut 1 base from V and 9 bases from J, with 4 bases between. CDR3 amino acids: CASSEVWPQHF. DNA for the CDR3: TGTGCCAGCAGTGAAGTCTGGCCCCAGCATTTT.

The V call is TRBV5-1, the J call TRBJ1-6; TRBD1 agrees at 8 bases. V dropped 3 bases and J dropped 4; count of bases not matched to a gene: 6. This CDR3 comprises 16 residues. Germline V gene lookup returns CDR1 SGHRS and CDR2 YFSETQ. The CDR3 DNA reads TGCGCCAGCAGCTCCGCTGGACAGGGTTATAATTCACCCCTCCACTTT. This translates into CASSSAGQGYNSPLHF. Drawing the rest from reference TRBV5-1 and TRBJ1-6, the complete variable domain is KAGVTQTPRYLIKTRGQQVTLSCSPISGHRSVSWYQQTPGQGLQFLFEYFSETQRNKGNFPGRFSGRQFSNSRSEMNVSTLELGDSALYLCASSSAGQGYNSPLHFGNGTRLTVT.

The sample holds a few counts of this clone. The chain recombines TRBV5-1 with TRBJ2-2, with 10 bases lining up with TRBD2. With 5 bases clipped from V and 3 bases from J, the junction kept 4 bases outside the gene matches. The CDR3 runs to 15 residues. Germline values: CDR1 SGHRS, CDR2 YFSETQ. The CDR3 coding sequence is TGCGCCAGCAGACTAGCGGGACGAGACACCGGGGAGCTGTTTTTT. Amino acids: CASRLAGRDTGELFF.

The chain recombines TRBV28 with TRBJ1-5; no clear D gene. CDR3 size: 14 residues. In germline, CDR1 is MDHEN, CDR2 SYDVKM. V was shortened by 3 bases and J by 6 bases, with 12 bases between the two germline ends. The CDR3 is CASSFPQNSQPQHF. In DNA, the CDR3 is TGTGCCAGCAGTTTCCCCCAAAATTCTCAGCCCCAGCATTTT.

CDR3 loop: CASSLSDNSPLHF. Written as DNA, the CDR3 is TGTGCCAGCAGCTTGTCTGATAATTCACCCCTCCACTTT. This rearrangement joins TRBV7-9 to TRBJ1-6; D is unclear. Germline CDR1 is SEHNR and CDR2 is FQNEAQ (reference sequence). The length of the CDR3 is 13 residues. Trimming shortened V by 3 bases and J by 5 bases, and 5 bases separated the two germline ends.

J is TRBJ2-5 and V is TRBV29-1; D is perhaps TRBD2 (6 bases). Trimming shortened V by 5 bases and J by 2 bases, and 9 bases separated the two germline ends. Per germline, CDR1 SQVTM and CDR2 ANQGSEA. The CDR3 has 12 amino acids. The CDR3: CSVQRGQETQYF. CDR3 nucleotide sequence: TGCAGCGTTCAACGGGGGCAAGAGACCCAGTACTTC.

The chain links TRBV15 to TRBJ1-3; TRBD1 agrees at 10 bases. The junction had 12 bases not matched to a gene; V was cut back by 6 bases and J by 1 base. Germline loops: CDR1 LNHNV, CDR2 YYDKDF (reference sequence). The CDR3 has 18 residues. CDR3 nucleotide sequence: TGTGCCACCAGGGACAGGGGGAGTAACATATTTTCTGGAAACACCATATATTTT. This sequence encodes CATRDRGSNIFSGNTIYF.